Each of the 7 T cell receptor beta chains below was sequenced from the same sample in a study of blood T cell repertoires in COVID-19. Method: immunoSEQ multiplex PCR; TCRdb's copy keeps in-frame clones and lacks some. Of 100,000 or so clones in the sample, 80% are singletons; the top ten hold about 12%. The sequenced sample consisted of peripheral blood. These receptors originate from a woman in her 70s with acute or convalescent COVID-19.

The chain links TRBV18 to TRBJ2-7, with D maybe TRBD2 (5 bases). Trimming removed 8 bases at V and 1 base at J, with 18 bases between. The CDR3 runs to 15 residues. Germline assignment: CDR1 KGHSH and CDR2 LQKENI. DNA for the CDR3: TGTGCCAGCGCCCTTGGGCGGAGAGGGTCCTACGAGCAGTACTTC. This codes for CASALGRRGSYEQYF.

The genes are TRBV24-1 and TRBJ1-5; D is perhaps TRBD1 (6 bases). The V end was cut by 4 bases, the J end by 0 bases, with 12 bases between. Per the germline V gene, CDR1 is KGHDR and CDR2 is SFDVKD. CDR3 size: 16 residues. CDR3: CATSDRGQISNQPQHF. In DNA form, the CDR3 reads TGTGCCACCAGTGACCGGGGACAAATTAGCAATCAGCCCCAGCATTTT.

This clone was detected only a few times. The chain is built from TRBV6-2 or TRBV6-3 and TRBJ1-6; TRBD1 might be the D (6 bases). This CDR3 has 16 residues. V was trimmed by 2 bases and J by 8 bases, leaving 16 bases between them. Germline assignment: CDR1 MNHEY and CDR2 SVGEGT. Here the CDR3 DNA reads TGTGCCAGCAGTTACGGTCCGCGGGGGCTTGATTCACCCCTCCACTTT. Protein sequence: CASSYGPRGLDSPLHF.

This chain links TRBV3-1 (or the pseudogene TRBV3-2) with TRBJ2-7, with 9 positions matching TRBD2. The V and J ends lost 4 bases and 0 bases, in that order; junction bases with no gene match: 13. Germline V gene sequence: CDR1 LGHDT, CDR2 YNNKEL (reference sequence). This CDR3 comprises 18 residues. CDR3 nucleotide sequence: TGTGCCAGCAGCCCCCTCGGGCTAGCGGGGCGTAGCTCCTACGAGCAGTACTTC. Its protein product is CASSPLGLAGRSSYEQYF.

This chain joins TRBV18 and TRBJ2-7, with 8 positions matching TRBD2. J was trimmed by 6 bases and V by 3 bases; bases with no gene match: 13. Germline CDR1 and CDR2: KGHSH and LQKENI. CDR3 length: 16 amino acids. The CDR3 loop is CASSPLAGPTGSEQYF. CDR3 DNA: TGTGCCAGCTCACCGCTAGCGGGCCCAACCGGCTCCGAGCAGTACTTC.

The chain combines TRBV7-3 with TRBJ1-1, with a weak D call TRBD1 (6 bases). Germline V lookup: CDR1 SGHTA, CDR2 FQGTGA. The CDR3 consists of 14 residues. Trimming shortened V by 1 base and J by 6 bases, and 12 bases separated the two germline ends. The DNA for the CDR3 is TGTGCCAGCAGCTTAAAGGGGGGGCAGCCTGAAGCTTTCTTT. Amino acids: CASSLKGGQPEAFF.

The chain combines TRBV7-9 with TRBJ2-7; TRBD1 matches 9 bases. CDR3 size: 14 residues. Trimming removed 5 bases from V and 9 bases from J; junction bases left unmatched: 11. The V gene's germline CDR1 is SEHNR and CDR2 FQNEAQ (reference sequence). The CDR3 region is CASSPPGTGLRQYV. In DNA, the CDR3 is TGTGCCAGCAGCCCCCCCGGGACAGGGTTGCGGCAGTACGTC.